Described below is a single T cell receptor (beta chain) sequence and its context. The data were taken from a study of cytomegalovirus exposure and HLA in healthy donors. PCR was performed using 60 Vbeta and 13 Jbeta primers. Here immunoSEQ multiplex PCR was the method, and the copy in TCRdb shows in-frame clones only, minus some. Reported are around 64,000 clones; the ten largest clones contain 2% to 2.5%. The germline V and J ends were trimmed by 4 bases and 1 base, with 7 bases remaining between them. CDR3 length equals 13 residues. Germline CDR1 reads LNHDA; CDR2 reads SQIVND (reference sequence).

The chain has TRBV19 and TRBJ1-1, with D possibly matching TRBD1 (5 bases). Sequences were obtained from PBMCs. This clonotype was obtained from a female donor in good health and CMV-seropositive. The CDR3 here is CASSTGQNTEAFF. Written as DNA, the CDR3 is TGTGCCAGTAGTACAGGACAGAACACTGAAGCTTTCTTT.